The entry below gives a single T cell receptor beta chain sequence along with its context. Its antigen is unidentified. The data were taken from a study of vaccination effects on CD4 cells after COVID-19. Using immunoSEQ multiplex PCR, the repertoire was profiled, and TCRdb retains in-frame clones only, with some absent. Seen here are some 31,000 clones, approximately 70% observed once, and the top ten hold approximately 3.9%. The culture ran for 10 to 11 days, and then CD4+ T cells were isolated. The vaccine recipients had no prior SARS-CoV-2 infection, with negative nucleocapsid antibodies. Trimming at V came to 5 bases and at J to 5 bases, leaving 6 bases not matched to a gene. Germline CDR1 is SSHAT and CDR2 is FNYEAQ (reference sequence). The CDR3 runs to 14 residues.

The sequence came from a human donor who received a COVID-19 vaccine. The input for sequencing was CD4+ T cells from PBMCs cultured without peptide, taken before COVID-19 vaccination. The chain has TRBV7-7 and TRBJ2-5, with 9 bases matching TRBD1. This chain's CDR3 is CASSPGQGYETQYF. DNA of the CDR3: TGTGCCAGCAGCCCGGGACAGGGTTATGAGACCCAGTACTTC.